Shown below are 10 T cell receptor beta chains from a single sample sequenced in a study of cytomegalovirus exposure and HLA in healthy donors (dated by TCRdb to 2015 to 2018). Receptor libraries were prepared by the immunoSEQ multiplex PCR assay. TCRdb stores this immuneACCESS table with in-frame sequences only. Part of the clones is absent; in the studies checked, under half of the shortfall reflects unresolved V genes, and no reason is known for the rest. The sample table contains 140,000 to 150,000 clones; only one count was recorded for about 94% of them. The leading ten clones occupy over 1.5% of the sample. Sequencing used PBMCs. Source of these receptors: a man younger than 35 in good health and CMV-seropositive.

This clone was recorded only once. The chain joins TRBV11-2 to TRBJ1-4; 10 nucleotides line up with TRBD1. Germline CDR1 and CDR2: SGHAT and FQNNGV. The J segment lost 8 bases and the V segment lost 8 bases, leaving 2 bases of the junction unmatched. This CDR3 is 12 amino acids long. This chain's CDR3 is CASRDRGEKLFF. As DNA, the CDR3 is TGTGCCAGCCGGGACAGGGGCGAAAAACTGTTTTTT.

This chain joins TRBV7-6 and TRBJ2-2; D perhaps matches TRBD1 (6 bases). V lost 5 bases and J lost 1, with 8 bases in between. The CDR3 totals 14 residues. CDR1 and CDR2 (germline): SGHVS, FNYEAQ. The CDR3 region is CASSPDRNTGELFF. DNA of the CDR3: TGTGCCAGCAGCCCGGACAGGAACACCGGGGAGCTGTTTTTT.

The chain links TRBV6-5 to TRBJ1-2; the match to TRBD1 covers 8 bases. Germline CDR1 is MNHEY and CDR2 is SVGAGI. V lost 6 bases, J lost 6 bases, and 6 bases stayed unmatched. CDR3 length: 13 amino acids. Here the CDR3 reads CASREQGGDGYTF. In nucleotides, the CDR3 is TGTGCCAGCAGGGAACAGGGGGGGGATGGCTACACCTTC.

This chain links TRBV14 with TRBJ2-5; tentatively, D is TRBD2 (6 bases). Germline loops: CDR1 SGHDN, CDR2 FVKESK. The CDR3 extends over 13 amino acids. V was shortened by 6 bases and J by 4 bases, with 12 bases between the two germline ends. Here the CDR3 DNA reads TGTGCCAGCAGTATGGGGGGTCGAGAGACCCAGTACTTC. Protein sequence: CASSMGGRETQYF. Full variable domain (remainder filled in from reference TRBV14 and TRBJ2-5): EAGVTQFPSHSVIEKGQTVTLRCDPISGHDNLYWYRRVMGKEIKFLLHFVKESKQDESGMPNNRFLAERTGGTYSTLKVQPAELEDSGVYFCASSMGGRETQYFGPGTRLLVL.

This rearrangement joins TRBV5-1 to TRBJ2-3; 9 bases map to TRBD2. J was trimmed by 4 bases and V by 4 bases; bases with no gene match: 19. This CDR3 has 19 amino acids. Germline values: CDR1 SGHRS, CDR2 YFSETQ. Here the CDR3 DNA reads TGCGCCAGCAGCCTCTTGCTAGCGGGGATTGCGGAGGGCCCAGATACGCAGTATTTT. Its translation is CASSLLLAGIAEGPDTQYF.

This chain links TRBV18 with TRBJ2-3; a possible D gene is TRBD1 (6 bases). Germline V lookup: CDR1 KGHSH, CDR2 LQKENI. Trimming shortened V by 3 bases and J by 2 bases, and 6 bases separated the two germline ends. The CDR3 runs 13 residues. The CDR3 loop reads CASSPGHTDTQYF. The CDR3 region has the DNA TGTGCCAGCTCACCGGGACACACAGATACGCAGTATTTT. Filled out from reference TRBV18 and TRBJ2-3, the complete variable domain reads NAGVMQNPRHLVRRRGQEARLRCSPMKGHSHVYWYRQLPEEGLKFMVYLQKENIIDESGMPKERFSAEFPKEGPSILRIQQVVRGDSAAYFCASSPGHTDTQYFGPGTRLTVL.

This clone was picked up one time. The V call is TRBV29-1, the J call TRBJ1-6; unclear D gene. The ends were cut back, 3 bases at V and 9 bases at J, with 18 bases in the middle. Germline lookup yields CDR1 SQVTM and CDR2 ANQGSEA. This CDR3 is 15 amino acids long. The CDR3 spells CSVETLGPGGSPLHF. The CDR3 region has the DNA TGCAGCGTTGAGACCTTGGGTCCTGGAGGTTCACCCCTCCACTTT.

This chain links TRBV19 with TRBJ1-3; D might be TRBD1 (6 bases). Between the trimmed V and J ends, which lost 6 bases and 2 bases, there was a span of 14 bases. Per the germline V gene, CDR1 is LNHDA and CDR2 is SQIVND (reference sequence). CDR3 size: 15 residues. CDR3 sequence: CASSVTGVTGNTIYF. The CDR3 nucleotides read TGTGCCAGTAGCGTGACAGGCGTGACTGGAAACACCATATATTTT.

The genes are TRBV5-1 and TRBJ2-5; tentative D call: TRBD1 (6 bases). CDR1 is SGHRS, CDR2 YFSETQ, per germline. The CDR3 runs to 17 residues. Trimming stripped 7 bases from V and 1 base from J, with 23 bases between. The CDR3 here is CASGPPWTEASQETQYF. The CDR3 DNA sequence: TGCGCCAGCGGGCCCCCCTGGACAGAGGCTTCCCAAGAGACCCAGTACTTC.

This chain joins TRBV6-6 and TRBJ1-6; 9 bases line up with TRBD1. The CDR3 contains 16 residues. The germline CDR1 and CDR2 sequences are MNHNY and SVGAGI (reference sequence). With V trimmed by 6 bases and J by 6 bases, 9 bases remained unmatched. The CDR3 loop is CASSLTLTGGNSPLHF. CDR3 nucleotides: TGTGCCAGCAGCCTTACTCTGACAGGGGGTAATTCACCCCTCCACTTT.